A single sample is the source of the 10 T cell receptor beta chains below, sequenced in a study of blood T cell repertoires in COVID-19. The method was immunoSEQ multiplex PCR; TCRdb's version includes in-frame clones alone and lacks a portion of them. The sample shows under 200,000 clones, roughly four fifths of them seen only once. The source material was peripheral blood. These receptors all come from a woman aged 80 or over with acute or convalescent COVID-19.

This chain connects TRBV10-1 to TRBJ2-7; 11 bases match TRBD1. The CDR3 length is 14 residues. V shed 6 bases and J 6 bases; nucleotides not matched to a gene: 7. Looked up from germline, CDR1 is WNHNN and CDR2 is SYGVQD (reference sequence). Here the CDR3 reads CASRDRGRFFEQYF. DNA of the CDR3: TGCGCCAGCAGGGACAGGGGGCGATTTTTCGAGCAGTACTTC.

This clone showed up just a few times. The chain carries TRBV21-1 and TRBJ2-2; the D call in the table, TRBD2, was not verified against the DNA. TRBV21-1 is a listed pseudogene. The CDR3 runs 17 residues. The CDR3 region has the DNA TGTGCCCCAGAATTAGCGGGGGGCCGTTCGAACACCGGGGAGCTGTTTTTT. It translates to CAPELAGGRSNTGELFF.

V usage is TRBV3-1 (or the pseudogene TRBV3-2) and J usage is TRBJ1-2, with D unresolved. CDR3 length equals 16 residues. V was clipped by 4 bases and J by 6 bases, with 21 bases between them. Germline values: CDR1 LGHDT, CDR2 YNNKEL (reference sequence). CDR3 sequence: CASSPGSLGSWDGYTF. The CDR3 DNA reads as TGTGCCAGCAGCCCGGGAAGTCTGGGTTCTTGGGATGGCTACACCTTC.

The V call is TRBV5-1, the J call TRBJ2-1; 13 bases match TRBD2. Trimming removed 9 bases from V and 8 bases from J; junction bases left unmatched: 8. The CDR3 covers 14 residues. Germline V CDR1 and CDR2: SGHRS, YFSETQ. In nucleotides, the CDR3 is TGCGCCACCTCTGGACTAGCGGGAGTCGATGAGCAGTTCTTC. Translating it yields CATSGLAGVDEQFF.

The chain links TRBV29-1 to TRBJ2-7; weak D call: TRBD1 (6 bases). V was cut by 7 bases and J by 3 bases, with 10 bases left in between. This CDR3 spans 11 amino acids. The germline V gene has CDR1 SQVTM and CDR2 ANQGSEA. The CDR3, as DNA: TGCAGCGCGACAGGAAGCTACGAGCAGTACTTC. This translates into CSATGSYEQYF.

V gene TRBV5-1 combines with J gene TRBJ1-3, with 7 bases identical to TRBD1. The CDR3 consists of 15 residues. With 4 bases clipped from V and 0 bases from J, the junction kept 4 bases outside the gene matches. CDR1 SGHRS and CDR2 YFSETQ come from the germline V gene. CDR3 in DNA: TGCGCCAGCAGCGGGGACAGCACCTCTGGAAACACCATATATTTT. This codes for CASSGDSTSGNTIYF.

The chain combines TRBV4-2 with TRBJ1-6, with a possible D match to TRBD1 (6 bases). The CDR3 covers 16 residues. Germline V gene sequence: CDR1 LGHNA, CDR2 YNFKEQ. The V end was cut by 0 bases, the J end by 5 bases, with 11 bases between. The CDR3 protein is CASSQDLDRDNSPLHF. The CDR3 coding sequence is TGTGCCAGCAGCCAAGATCTGGACAGAGATAATTCACCCCTCCACTTT.

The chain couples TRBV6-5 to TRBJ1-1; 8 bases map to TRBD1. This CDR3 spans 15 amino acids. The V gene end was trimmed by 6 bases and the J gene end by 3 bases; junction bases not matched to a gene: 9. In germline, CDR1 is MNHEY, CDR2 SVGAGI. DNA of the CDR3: TGTGCCAGCAGAACCTCTTACAGGGGGGACACTGAAGCTTTCTTT. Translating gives CASRTSYRGDTEAFF.

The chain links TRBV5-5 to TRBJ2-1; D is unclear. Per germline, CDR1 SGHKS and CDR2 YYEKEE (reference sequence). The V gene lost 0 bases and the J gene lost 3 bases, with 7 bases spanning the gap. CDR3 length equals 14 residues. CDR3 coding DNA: TGTGCCAGCAGCTTGGGGAGCCTCTACAATGAGCAGTTCTTC. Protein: CASSLGSLYNEQFF.

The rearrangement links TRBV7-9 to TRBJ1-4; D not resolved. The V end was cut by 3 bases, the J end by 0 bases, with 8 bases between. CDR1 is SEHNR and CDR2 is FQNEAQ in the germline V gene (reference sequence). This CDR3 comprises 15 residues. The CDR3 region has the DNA TGTGCCAGCAGCTTTTCGTTTGCAACTAATGAAAAACTGTTTTTT. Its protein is CASSFSFATNEKLFF.